One and the same sample provided the 32 T cell receptor beta chains below, sequenced in a study of T cell repertoires in ileal Crohn's disease. Assay used: immunoSEQ multiplex PCR; TCRdb lists only in-frame clones, some missing. The sample has 13,000 to 15,000 clones; 60% to 80% are singletons. The material sequenced was ileal tissue. The receptors originated from an adult with Crohn's disease.

The rearrangement uses TRBV30 and TRBJ1-3; TRBD1 is a possible D gene (6 bases). V was trimmed by 8 bases and J by 0 bases, leaving 17 bases between them. There are 15 residues in the CDR3. CDR1 GTSNPN and CDR2 SVGIG come from the germline V gene (reference sequence). The CDR3 DNA follows: TGTGCCGAAAGTGAACAGGGAAACTCTGGAAACACCATATATTTT. It translates to CAESEQGNSGNTIYF.

V usage is TRBV7-2 and J usage is TRBJ2-1, with D maybe TRBD2 (6 bases). The CDR3 runs 13 residues. Germline CDR1 SGHTA, CDR2 FQGNSA. Trimming shortened V by 3 bases and J by 7 bases, and 10 bases separated the two germline ends. In DNA, the CDR3 is TGTGCCAGCAGCTTTTCCCGGGAGAATGAGCAGTTCTTC. Encoded protein: CASSFSRENEQFF.

J is TRBJ2-7 and V is TRBV4-3; TRBD2 matches at 11 bases. Germline V lookup: CDR1 LGHNA, CDR2 YSLEER. CDR3 size: 15 residues. The trim removed 3 bases at V and 6 bases at J, leaving 7 bases unmatched. This CDR3 reads CASSQGSGGAPEQYF. CDR3 coding DNA: TGCGCCAGCAGCCAGGGTAGCGGGGGGGCCCCCGAGCAGTACTTC.

This rearrangement joins TRBV30 to TRBJ2-2; D might be TRBD1 (6 bases). V was trimmed by 3 bases and J by 7 bases, leaving 12 bases between them. CDR3 length equals 13 residues. CDR1 and CDR2 from the germline V gene are GTSNPN and SVGIG (reference sequence). CDR3 protein: CAWRGQGRGELFF. DNA for the CDR3: TGTGCCTGGAGGGGCCAGGGGCGCGGGGAGCTGTTTTTT. Full variable domain (remainder filled in from reference TRBV30 and TRBJ2-2): SQTIHQWPATLVQPVGSPLSLECTVEGTSNPNLYWYRQAAGRGLQLLFYSVGIGQISSEVPQNLSASRPQDRQFILSSKKLLLSDSGFYLCAWRGQGRGELFFGEGSRLTVL.

Comments on this clone: This specimen includes other DNA sequences encoding the same CDR3. This chain links TRBV7-3 with TRBJ1-1, with D tentatively TRBD1 (5 bases). The V and J ends lost 5 bases and 0 bases respectively, with 7 bases between them. Germline CDR1 is SGHTA and CDR2 is FQGTGA. The CDR3 is 13 amino acids. As DNA, the CDR3 is TGTGCCAGCAGCCCACAGGTGAACACTGAAGCTTTCTTT. It encodes CASSPQVNTEAFF.

This clone was counted once. This sequence joins TRBV7-9 and TRBJ1-1; no definite D call. The CDR3 covers 12 residues. Germline lookup yields CDR1 SEHNR and CDR2 FQNEAQ (reference sequence). Trimming pared 2 bases from V and 7 bases from J, leaving 8 bases between. CDR3 sequence reads: CASSLITYEAFF. The CDR3 DNA is TGTGCCAGCAGCTTAATTACCTATGAAGCTTTCTTT.

The V call is TRBV27, the J call TRBJ1-2; 7 bases map to TRBD1. V lost 4 bases and J lost 9; bases outside the gene matches: 5. There are 12 residues in the CDR3. The germline CDR1 and CDR2 sequences are MNHEY and SMNVEV (reference sequence). CDR3 residues: CASSSWTGSYTF. The CDR3 region has the DNA TGTGCCAGCAGTTCCTGGACAGGCAGCTACACCTTC.

This clone is a singleton in its sample. CDR3: CASSVGLAGYEQYF. As DNA, the CDR3 is TGTGCCAGCAGCGTCGGACTAGCGGGATACGAGCAGTACTTC. The chain recombines TRBV9 with TRBJ2-7, with 12 bases aligning to TRBD2. Germline assignment: CDR1 SGDLS and CDR2 YYNGEE. There are 14 residues in the CDR3. Germline trimming cut 2 bases from V and 4 bases from J; bases unmatched to any gene: 1.

The chain uses TRBV29-1 and TRBJ1-1, with D possibly matching TRBD1 (5 bases). Trimming removed 8 bases at V and 4 bases at J, with 14 bases between. CDR3 length: 12 amino acids. Germline CDR1 and CDR2: SQVTM and ANQGSEA. Written as DNA, the CDR3 is TGCAGCTCCGCTCAGGGTAGCACTGAAGCTTTCTTT. Translated: CSSAQGSTEAFF. Full variable domain (rest looked up from reference TRBV29-1 and TRBJ1-1): SAVISQKPSRDICQRGTSLTIQCQVDSQVTMMFWYRQQPGQSLTLIATANQGSEATYESGFVIDKFPISRPNLTFSTLTVSNMSPEDSSIYLCSSAQGSTEAFFGQGTRLTVV.

The chain employs TRBV7-3 and TRBJ1-5; tentative D call: TRBD1 (6 bases). The CDR3 is made up of 16 amino acids. Germline V gene lookup returns CDR1 SGHTA and CDR2 FQGTGA. V was pared by 2 bases and J by 2 bases, with 13 bases between. Written as DNA, the CDR3 is TGTGCCAGCAGCTTAGCAGGGGTTATTGGCAATCAGCCCCAGCATTTT. Its translation: CASSLAGVIGNQPQHF.

The gene calls are TRBV7-9 and TRBJ2-5; 8 nucleotides match TRBD1. V lost 3 bases, J lost 2 bases, and 5 bases stayed unmatched. CDR1 and CDR2 from the germline V gene are SEHNR and FQNEAQ (reference sequence). This CDR3 has 15 residues. CDR3 coding DNA: TGTGCCAGCAGCTTTTTTCGGACAGGGCAAGAGACCCAGTACTTC. Translating it yields CASSFFRTGQETQYF.

The table lists this clone with a few counts. This sequence joins TRBV6-1 and TRBJ2-3; TRBD1 is a possible D gene (6 bases). This CDR3 is 14 amino acids long. The germline V gene encodes CDR1 MNHNS and CDR2 SASEGT. V was cut by 0 bases and J by 8 bases, with 12 bases left in between. This chain's CDR3 is CASSEATQGSTQYF. CDR3 DNA sequence: TGTGCCAGCAGTGAAGCTACACAGGGTAGTACGCAGTATTTT.

The chain carries TRBV27 and TRBJ2-2, with 7 bases fitting TRBD1. Germline CDR1 MNHEY, CDR2 SMNVEV (reference sequence). The CDR3 consists of 15 residues. With V trimmed by 4 bases and J by 5 bases, 7 bases remained unmatched. The CDR3 nucleotides read TGTGCCAGCAGTTCCCAGGACAGGAAGACCGGGGAGCTGTTTTTT. Translating it yields CASSSQDRKTGELFF.

V usage is TRBV25-1 and J usage is TRBJ1-2; possible D gene TRBD1, 5 bases. The V end lost 1 base, the J end lost 3 bases, and 12 bases lay between the germline ends. CDR3 length: 15 residues. CDR1 and CDR2 (germline): MGHDK, SYGVNS. CDR3 DNA: TGTGCCAGCAGTGAATCCTCACAGGCGGACTATGGCTACACCTTC. Protein product: CASSESSQADYGYTF.

The chain employs TRBV7-9 and TRBJ2-3; TRBD2 aligns across 15 bases. Germline-derived CDR1 and CDR2 are SEHNR and FQNEAQ (reference sequence). V lost 5 bases, J lost 4 bases, and 4 bases stayed unmatched. This CDR3 contains 16 residues. This CDR3 reads CASSRGLAGGSDTQYF. The CDR3 DNA sequence: TGTGCCAGCAGCCGCGGACTAGCGGGAGGGTCAGATACGCAGTATTTT.

The chain has TRBV30 and TRBJ2-5; D remains unclear. The germline V and J ends were trimmed by 1 base and 5 bases, with 8 bases remaining between them. The CDR3 is 12 amino acids. Germline V gene data show CDR1 as GTSNPN and CDR2 as SVGIG (reference sequence). CDR3 in DNA: TGTGCCTGGAGTGCCAAAGCGGAGACCCAGTACTTC. Translated: CAWSAKAETQYF. Based on the CDR3 plus reference TRBV30 and TRBJ2-5, the full variable domain is SQTIHQWPATLVQPVGSPLSLECTVEGTSNPNLYWYRQAAGRGLQLLFYSVGIGQISSEVPQNLSASRPQDRQFILSSKKLLLSDSGFYLCAWSAKAETQYFGPGTRLLVL.

The V and J genes are TRBV5-6 and TRBJ1-2; D is undetermined. V was pared by 2 bases and J by 7 bases, with 18 bases between. Per germline, CDR1 SGHDT and CDR2 YYEEEE. The CDR3 spans 15 residues. CDR3 DNA sequence: TGTGCCAGCAGCTTCGATGGGCGCCGTTTGGCTGGCTACACCTTC. Its translation: CASSFDGRRLAGYTF.

The rearrangement links TRBV7-7 to TRBJ2-1; D is perhaps TRBD2 (5 bases). The germline V and J ends were trimmed by 2 bases and 6 bases, with 23 bases remaining between them. From germline, CDR1 is SSHAT and CDR2 FNYEAQ (reference sequence). CDR3 length: 18 amino acids. For the CDR3, the DNA is TGTGCCAGCAGCTTATTCCCAGTCCCGGGGAAAGGAGGCAATGAGCAGTTCTTC. This sequence encodes CASSLFPVPGKGGNEQFF. Supplemented by reference TRBV7-7 and TRBJ2-1, the full variable domain reads GAGVSQSPRYKVTKRGQDVTLRCDPISSHATLYWYQQALGQGPEFLTYFNYEAQPDKSGLPSDRFSAERPEGSISTLTIQRTEQRDSAMYRCASSLFPVPGKGGNEQFFGPGTRLTVL.

The gene calls are TRBV18 and TRBJ2-2; 12 bases fit TRBD2. There are 20 residues in the CDR3. Germline trimming cut 1 base from V and 4 bases from J; bases unmatched to any gene: 13. Germline CDR1 is KGHSH and CDR2 is LQKENI. The DNA of the CDR3 is TGTGCCAGCTCACCACTCTCCCTAGCGGGGGGGCGTTCGAGCACCGGGGAGCTGTTTTTT. Protein sequence: CASSPLSLAGGRSSTGELFF.

The rearrangement links TRBV5-5 to TRBJ2-1; 7 positions agree with TRBD2. The CDR3 covers 15 residues. Germline CDR1 is SGHKS and CDR2 is YYEKEE (reference sequence). After removal of 0 bases from V and 11 bases from J, the junction contained 11 bases not matched to a gene. The CDR3 sequence: CASSLAPSGDRQQFF. The CDR3, as DNA: TGTGCCAGCAGCTTGGCCCCTAGCGGAGACAGACAGCAGTTCTTC.

This chain connects TRBV7-9 to TRBJ2-7; TRBD2 agrees at 12 bases. The CDR3 sequence is 16 residues long. V gave up 5 bases and J gave up 4 bases; unmatched junction bases: 9. Germline loops: CDR1 SEHNR, CDR2 FQNEAQ (reference sequence). The CDR3 DNA sequence: TGTGCCAGCAGCCTAGGCCTCGGGACTAGCGGGTACGAGCAGTACTTC. This codes for CASSLGLGTSGYEQYF.

Turning to this clone: The junction and the germline gene differ at one end; a read error may be behind it. This chain joins TRBV10-3 and TRBJ2-7, with TRBD2 matching over 7 bases. The CDR3 spans 14 residues. Germline-derived CDR1 and CDR2 are ENHRY and SYGVKD. CDR3 residues: CAISYQRGSYEQHF. The CDR3 region has the DNA TGTGCCATCAGTTATCAGCGGGGCTCCTACGAGCAGCACTTC.

This chain uses TRBV4-3 with TRBJ2-7; D is uncertain. Germline CDR1 LGHNA, CDR2 YSLEER. This CDR3 contains 15 residues. Trimming pared 4 bases from V and 4 bases from J, leaving 17 bases between. CDR3 in amino acids: CASSPGNLGPYEQYF. CDR3 coding DNA: TGCGCCAGCAGCCCCGGTAATCTGGGCCCTTACGAGCAGTACTTC.

This chain uses TRBV7-6 with TRBJ2-5, with D perhaps TRBD2 (6 bases). V shed 5 bases and J shed 3 bases, with 13 bases lying between them. Germline CDR1 is SGHVS and CDR2 is FNYEAQ. The CDR3 spans 14 residues. The DNA for the CDR3 is TGTGCCAGCAGCCTAGAGGGACTGAAAGAGACCCAGTACTTC. Its translation: CASSLEGLKETQYF. The complete variable domain, with remaining parts taken from reference TRBV7-6 and TRBJ2-5, reads GAGVSQSPRYKVTKRGQDVALRCDPISGHVSLYWYRQALGQGPEFLTYFNYEAQQDKSGLPNDRFSAERPEGSISTLTIQRTEQRDSAMYRCASSLEGLKETQYFGPGTRLLVL.

The chain uses TRBV5-1 and TRBJ2-3; 9 bases are shared with TRBD2. V lost 3 bases to trimming and J lost 4 bases; unmatched junction nucleotides: 12. The CDR3 is 17 amino acids. Germline V gives CDR1 SGHRS, CDR2 YFSETQ. The CDR3 nucleotides read TGCGCCAGCAGCTCAGTTGTAGCGGGAGATGAGGCAGATACGCAGTATTTT. Translated: CASSSVVAGDEADTQYF.

The chain uses TRBV5-5 and TRBJ1-2; 10 nucleotides line up with TRBD1. Germline V gives CDR1 SGHKS, CDR2 YYEKEE (reference sequence). Trimming at V came to 4 bases and at J to 3 bases, leaving 6 bases not matched to a gene. The length of the CDR3 is 15 residues. The CDR3 DNA sequence: TGTGCCAGCAGCCCGACAGGGGGCGCGGACTATGGCTACACCTTC. It codes for CASSPTGGADYGYTF.

The V call is TRBV18, the J call TRBJ1-2, with 8 bases lining up with TRBD1. The germline CDR1 and CDR2 sequences are KGHSH and LQKENI. The CDR3 totals 15 residues. The V and J ends lost 3 bases and 4 bases, in that order; junction bases with no gene match: 7. The CDR3 DNA sequence: TGTGCCAGCTCACCTTGGACAGGGCCGCCCTATGGCTACACCTTC. Amino acid sequence: CASSPWTGPPYGYTF.

The chain joins TRBV19 to TRBJ2-5, with D possibly matching TRBD1 (5 bases). In germline, CDR1 is LNHDA, CDR2 SQIVND (reference sequence). With 5 bases removed from V and 6 bases from J, the gap between germline ends came to 13 bases. The length of the CDR3 is 13 residues. The CDR3 region has the DNA TGTGCCAGTAGTCCCCTAGGGGAAAAGACCCAGTACTTC. Translation: CASSPLGEKTQYF. Supplemented by reference TRBV19 and TRBJ2-5, the full variable domain reads DGGITQSPKYLFRKEGQNVTLSCEQNLNHDAMYWYRQDPGQGLRLIYYSQIVNDFQKGDIAEGYSVSREKKESFPLTVTSAQKNPTAFYLCASSPLGEKTQYFGPGTRLLVL.

This chain links TRBV11-2 with TRBJ1-1; TRBD1 matches 8 bases. This CDR3 has 14 amino acids. The ends lost 1 base at V and 5 bases at J; junction bases unmatched: 3. The germline CDR1 and CDR2 sequences are SGHAT and FQNNGV. The CDR3 sequence is CASSLAGGGTEAFF. As DNA, the CDR3 is TGTGCCAGCAGCTTAGCAGGGGGCGGGACTGAAGCTTTCTTT.

The chain carries TRBV21-1 and TRBJ2-6; TRBD1 was called by the table and not checked on the DNA. TRBV21-1 is a pseudogene segment. This CDR3 is 18 amino acids long. The CDR3 coding sequence is TGTGCCAGCAGCACCGACAGGGGGTGGTTCTCTGGGGCCAACGTCCTGACTTTC. Its protein is CASSTDRGWFSGANVLTF.

Details on this clone: The junction departs from the called germline gene at one end, perhaps through a read error. The chain couples TRBV7-7 to TRBJ2-1; 8 bases match TRBD2. The CDR3 spans 15 residues. Germline CDR1 and CDR2: SSHAT and FNYEAQ (reference sequence). Written as DNA, the CDR3 is TGTGCTAGCAGCTTAGGTAGCGGGGCCCACAATGAGCAGTTCTTC. Translated, it gives CASSLGSGAHNEQFF.

This chain connects TRBV5-5 to TRBJ1-5; D remains unclear. There are 15 residues in the CDR3. V lost 0 bases and J lost 0, with 7 bases in between. Germline CDR1 and CDR2: SGHKS and YYEKEE (reference sequence). The CDR3 sequence is CASSLARYSNQPQHF. CDR3 sequence (DNA): TGTGCCAGCAGCTTGGCCCGGTATAGCAATCAGCCCCAGCATTTT.